The rows below give T cell receptor beta chains drawn from one sample of a study of T cell clones after liver transplantation. Sequencing used immunoSEQ multiplex PCR; TCRdb keeps in-frame clones, though not all of them. The table shows about 74,000 clones, with 80% occurring only once. Sequencing was performed on CD4+ T cells from blood, taken before liver transplant. The receptors derive from a human donor who received a liver transplant. The CDR3 runs from the conserved cysteine through the conserved F or W. A D gene is named only where the DNA matches it firmly.

CDR3 protein: CASAGTGELFF
D gene: NA
J gene: TRBJ2-2
V gene: TRBV28

CDR3 protein: CATRQSVNEQFF
D gene: NA
J gene: TRBJ2-1
V gene: TRBV19

CDR3 protein: CASMRLNTEAFF
D gene: NA
J gene: TRBJ1-1
V gene: TRBV19

CDR3 protein: CASSVGGGVVGNTIYF
D gene: NA
J gene: TRBJ1-3
V gene: TRBV9

CDR3 protein: CASEQTEPRNTEAFF
D gene: NA
J gene: TRBJ1-1
V gene: TRBV2

CDR3 protein: CASSSYEQYF
D gene: NA
J gene: TRBJ2-7
V gene: TRBV2

CDR3 protein: CASGGTGGVQPQHF
D gene: TRBD1
J gene: TRBJ1-5
V gene: TRBV2

CDR3 protein: CASRPLRDRSYEQYF
D gene: TRBD1
J gene: TRBJ2-7
V gene: TRBV11-2

CDR3 protein: CASSESGRPPPYF
D gene: NA
J gene: TRBJ2-7
V gene: TRBV6-1

CDR3 protein: CASRDRGPSNYGYTF
D gene: TRBD1
J gene: TRBJ1-2
V gene: TRBV27

CDR3 protein: CASSPTGQGSYGYTF
D gene: TRBD1
J gene: TRBJ1-2
V gene: TRBV28

CDR3 protein: CASSLGGWNTEAFF
D gene: NA
J gene: TRBJ1-1
V gene: TRBV4-3

CDR3 protein: CASSSGTGGDQPQHF
D gene: TRBD1
J gene: TRBJ1-5
V gene: TRBV18

CDR3 protein: CASSALNPRRANEKLFF
D gene: NA
J gene: TRBJ1-4
V gene: TRBV25-1

CDR3 protein: CASSRDRFPGNTIYF
D gene: NA
J gene: TRBJ1-3
V gene: TRBV6-5

CDR3 protein: CASSLQGAPVETQYF
D gene: TRBD1
J gene: TRBJ2-5
V gene: TRBV6-5

CDR3 protein: CASSFPVGGEETQYF
D gene: NA
J gene: TRBJ2-5
V gene: TRBV28

CDR3 protein: CASSFLELGEETQYF
D gene: NA
J gene: TRBJ2-5
V gene: TRBV28

CDR3 protein: CASSNGPGLNQPQHF
D gene: NA
J gene: TRBJ1-5
V gene: TRBV21-1

CDR3 protein: CASTNRLAPSSYEQYF
D gene: NA
J gene: TRBJ2-7
V gene: TRBV7-2

CDR3 protein: CASSHGQQTEAFF
D gene: NA
J gene: TRBJ1-1
V gene: TRBV4-3

CDR3 protein: CASTPPGVKEYTEAFF
D gene: NA
J gene: TRBJ1-1
V gene: TRBV7-9

CDR3 protein: CASSLVGEQFF
D gene: NA
J gene: TRBJ2-1
V gene: TRBV5-1

CDR3 protein: CASSSTGGSTDTQYF
D gene: NA
J gene: TRBJ2-3
V gene: TRBV5-1

CDR3 protein: CASSVVGSNEQFF
D gene: NA
J gene: TRBJ2-1
V gene: TRBV9

CDR3 protein: CASSPIFGDTDTQYF
D gene: NA
J gene: TRBJ2-3
V gene: TRBV11-2

CDR3 protein: CASSTPGLGGLDTQYF
D gene: TRBD2
J gene: TRBJ2-3
V gene: TRBV19

CDR3 protein: CSVDPGGAFF
D gene: NA
J gene: TRBJ1-1
V gene: TRBV29-1

CDR3 protein: CASSSPGQSLYEQYF
D gene: TRBD1
J gene: TRBJ2-7
V gene: TRBV5-1

CDR3 protein: CASSPLLEGIYNEQFF
D gene: NA
J gene: TRBJ2-1
V gene: TRBV7-9

CDR3 protein: CASKGGSEQFF
D gene: TRBD2
J gene: TRBJ2-1
V gene: TRBV10-2

CDR3 protein: CASSLGLEGNEQYF
D gene: NA
J gene: TRBJ2-7
V gene: TRBV5-1

CDR3 protein: CASDPGGVPADTQYF
D gene: TRBD2
J gene: TRBJ2-3
V gene: TRBV5-1

CDR3 protein: CSASRNEKLFF
D gene: NA
J gene: TRBJ1-4
V gene: TRBV20-1

CDR3 protein: CASSYAQGTLETQYF
D gene: NA
J gene: TRBJ2-5
V gene: TRBV6-5

CDR3 protein: CASSWGQAGRTEAFF
D gene: NA
J gene: TRBJ1-1
V gene: TRBV6-5

CDR3 protein: CASSSRGGFFQKLFF
D gene: NA
J gene: TRBJ1-4
V gene: TRBV7-8

CDR3 protein: CASRRTENQPQHF
D gene: NA
J gene: TRBJ1-5
V gene: TRBV28

CDR3 protein: CASSERKSGANVLTF
D gene: NA
J gene: TRBJ2-6
V gene: TRBV6-1

CDR3 protein: CASTLRGYTDTQYF
D gene: NA
J gene: TRBJ2-3
V gene: TRBV19

CDR3 protein: CASRGTRETQYF
D gene: NA
J gene: TRBJ2-5
V gene: TRBV19

CDR3 protein: CAGGRGSAGANVLTF
D gene: NA
J gene: TRBJ2-6
V gene: TRBV6-1

CDR3 protein: CASSLDGQILSEQYF
D gene: NA
J gene: TRBJ2-7
V gene: TRBV11-3

CDR3 protein: CASRGTSGSYEQYF
D gene: TRBD2
J gene: TRBJ2-7
V gene: TRBV25-1

CDR3 protein: CASRKEGTGWADTQYF
D gene: TRBD1
J gene: TRBJ2-3
V gene: TRBV19